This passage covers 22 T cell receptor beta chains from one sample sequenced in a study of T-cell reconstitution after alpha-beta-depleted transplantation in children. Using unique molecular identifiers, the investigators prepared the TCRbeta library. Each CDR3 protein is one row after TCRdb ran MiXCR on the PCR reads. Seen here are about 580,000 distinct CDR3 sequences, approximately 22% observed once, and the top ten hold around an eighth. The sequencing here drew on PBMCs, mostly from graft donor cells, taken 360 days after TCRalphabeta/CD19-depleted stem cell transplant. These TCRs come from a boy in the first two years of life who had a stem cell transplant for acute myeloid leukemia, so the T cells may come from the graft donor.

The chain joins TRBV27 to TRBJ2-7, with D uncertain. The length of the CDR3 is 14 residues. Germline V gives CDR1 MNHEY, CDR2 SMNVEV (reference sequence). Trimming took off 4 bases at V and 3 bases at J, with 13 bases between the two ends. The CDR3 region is CASSSWMANYEQYF. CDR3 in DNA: TGTGCCAGCAGTTCCTGGATGGCTAACTACGAGCAGTACTTC.

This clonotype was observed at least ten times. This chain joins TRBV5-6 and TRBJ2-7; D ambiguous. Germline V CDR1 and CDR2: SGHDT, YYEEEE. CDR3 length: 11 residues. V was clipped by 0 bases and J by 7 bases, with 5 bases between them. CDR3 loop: CASSLGAEQYV. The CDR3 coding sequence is TGTGCCAGCAGCTTGGGGGCGGAGCAGTACGTC.

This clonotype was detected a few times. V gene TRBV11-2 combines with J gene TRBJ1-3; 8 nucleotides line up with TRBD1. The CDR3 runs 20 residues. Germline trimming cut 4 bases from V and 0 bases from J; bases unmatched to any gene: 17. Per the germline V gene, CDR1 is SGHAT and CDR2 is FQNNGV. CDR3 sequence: CASSYFGQGVDWSSGNTIYF. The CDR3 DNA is TGTGCCAGCAGCTATTTCGGACAGGGTGTCGATTGGAGCTCTGGAAACACCATATATTTT.

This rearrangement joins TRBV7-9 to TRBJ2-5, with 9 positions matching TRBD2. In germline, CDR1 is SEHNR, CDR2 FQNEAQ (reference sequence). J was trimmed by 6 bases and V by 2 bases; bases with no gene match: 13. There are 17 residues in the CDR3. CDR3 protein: CASSLPAGGPMGQTQYF. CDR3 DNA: TGTGCCAGCAGCTTACCAGCGGGGGGCCCAATGGGGCAGACCCAGTACTTC. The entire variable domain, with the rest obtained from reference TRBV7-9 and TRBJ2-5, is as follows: DTGVSQNPRHKITKRGQNVTFRCDPISEHNRLYWYRQTLGQGPEFLTYFQNEAQLEKSRLLSDRFSAERPKGSFSTLEIQRTEQGDSAMYLCASSLPAGGPMGQTQYFGPGTRLLVL.

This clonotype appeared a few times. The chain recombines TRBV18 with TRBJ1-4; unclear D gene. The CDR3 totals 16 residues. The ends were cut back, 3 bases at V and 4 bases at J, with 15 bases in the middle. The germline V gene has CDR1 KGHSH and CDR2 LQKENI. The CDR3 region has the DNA TGTGCCAGCTCACCGGAATTGGCAGGATTTAATGAAAAACTGTTTTTT. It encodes CASSPELAGFNEKLFF.

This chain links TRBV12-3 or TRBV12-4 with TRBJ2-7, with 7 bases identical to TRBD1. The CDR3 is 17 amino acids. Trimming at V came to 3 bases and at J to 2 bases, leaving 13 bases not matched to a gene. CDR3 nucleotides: TGTGCCAGCAGTTTTGGCACCAGGGGGACGGTGGCCTACGAGCAGTACTTC. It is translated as CASSFGTRGTVAYEQYF.

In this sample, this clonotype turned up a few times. The CDR3 DNA reads TGCAGTGCTAGGGTGGCCGCGAGCTCCTACGAGCAGTACTTC. This gives the protein CSARVAASSYEQYF. The chain combines TRBV20-1 with TRBJ2-7, with D unclear. CDR1 and CDR2 (germline): DFQATT, SNEGSKA (reference sequence). V dropped 3 bases and J dropped 0 bases, with 12 bases sitting between them. The CDR3 contains 14 residues.

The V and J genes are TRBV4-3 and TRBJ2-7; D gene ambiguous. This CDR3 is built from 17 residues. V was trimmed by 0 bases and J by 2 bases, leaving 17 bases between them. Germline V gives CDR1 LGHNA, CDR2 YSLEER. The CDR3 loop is CASSQDLHFPRTYEQYF. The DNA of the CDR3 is TGCGCCAGCAGCCAAGATCTCCACTTCCCCAGGACCTACGAGCAGTACTTC.

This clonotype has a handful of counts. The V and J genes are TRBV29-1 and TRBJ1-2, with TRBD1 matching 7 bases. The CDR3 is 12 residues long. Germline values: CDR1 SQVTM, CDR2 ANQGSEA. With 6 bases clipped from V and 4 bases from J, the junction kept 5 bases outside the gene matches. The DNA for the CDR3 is TGCAGCGTGCCCCGGGACAGCTATGGCTACACCTTC. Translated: CSVPRDSYGYTF.

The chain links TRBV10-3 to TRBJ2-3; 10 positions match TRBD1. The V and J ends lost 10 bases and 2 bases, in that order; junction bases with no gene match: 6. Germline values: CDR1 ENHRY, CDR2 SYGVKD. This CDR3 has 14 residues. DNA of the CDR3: TGTGCCACCCGACAGGGGGCAAACACAGATACGCAGTATTTT. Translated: CATRQGANTDTQYF.

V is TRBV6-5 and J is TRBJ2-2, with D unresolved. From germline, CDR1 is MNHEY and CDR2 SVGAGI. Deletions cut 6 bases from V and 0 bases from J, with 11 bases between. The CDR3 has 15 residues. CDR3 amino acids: CASRYSLPNTGELFF. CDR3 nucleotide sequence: TGTGCCAGCAGATACAGCCTCCCGAACACCGGGGAGCTGTTTTTT.

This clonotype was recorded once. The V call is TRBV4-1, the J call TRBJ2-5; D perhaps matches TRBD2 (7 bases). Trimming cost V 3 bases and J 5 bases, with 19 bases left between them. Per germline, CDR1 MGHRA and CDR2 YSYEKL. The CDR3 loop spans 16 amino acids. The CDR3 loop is CASSQVTGRAWETQYF. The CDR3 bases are TGCGCCAGCAGCCAGGTCACAGGGAGGGCTTGGGAGACCCAGTACTTC.

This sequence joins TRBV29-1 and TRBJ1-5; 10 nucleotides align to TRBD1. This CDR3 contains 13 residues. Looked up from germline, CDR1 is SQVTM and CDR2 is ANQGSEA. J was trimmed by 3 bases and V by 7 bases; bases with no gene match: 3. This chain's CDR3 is CSAGTGVNQPQHF. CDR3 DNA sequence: TGCAGCGCTGGGACAGGGGTCAATCAGCCCCAGCATTTT. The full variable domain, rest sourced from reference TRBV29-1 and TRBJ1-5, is SAVISQKPSRDICQRGTSLTIQCQVDSQVTMMFWYRQQPGQSLTLIATANQGSEATYESGFVIDKFPISRPNLTFSTLTVSNMSPEDSSIYLCSAGTGVNQPQHFGDGTRLSIL.

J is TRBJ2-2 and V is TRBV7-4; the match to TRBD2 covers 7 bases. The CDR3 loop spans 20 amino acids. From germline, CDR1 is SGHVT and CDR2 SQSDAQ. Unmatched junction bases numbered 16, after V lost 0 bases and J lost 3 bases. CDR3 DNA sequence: TGTGCCAGCAGCTTAGCGAGGTGCGGCGGGCGCGGGGGTGACACCGGGGAGCTGTTTTTT. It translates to CASSLARCGGRGGDTGELFF. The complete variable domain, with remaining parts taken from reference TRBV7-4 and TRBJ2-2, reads GAGVSQSPRYKVAKRGRDVALRCDSISGHVTLYWYRQTLGQGSEVLTYSQSDAQRDKSGRPSGRFSAERPERSVSTLKIQRTEQGDSAVYLCASSLARCGGRGGDTGELFFGEGSRLTVL.

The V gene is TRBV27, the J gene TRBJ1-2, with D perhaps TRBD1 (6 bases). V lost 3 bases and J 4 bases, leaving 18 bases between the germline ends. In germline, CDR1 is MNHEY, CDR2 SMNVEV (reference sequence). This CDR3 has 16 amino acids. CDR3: CASSLVPAGDFYGYTF. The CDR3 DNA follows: TGTGCCAGCAGTTTGGTCCCGGCAGGGGATTTCTATGGCTACACCTTC.

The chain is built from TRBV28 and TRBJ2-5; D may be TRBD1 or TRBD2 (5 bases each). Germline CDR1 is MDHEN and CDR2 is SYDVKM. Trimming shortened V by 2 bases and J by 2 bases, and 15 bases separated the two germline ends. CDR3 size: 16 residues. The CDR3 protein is CASSLRRRGVQETQYF. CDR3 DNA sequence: TGTGCCAGCAGTTTACGTCGACGGGGCGTACAAGAGACCCAGTACTTC.

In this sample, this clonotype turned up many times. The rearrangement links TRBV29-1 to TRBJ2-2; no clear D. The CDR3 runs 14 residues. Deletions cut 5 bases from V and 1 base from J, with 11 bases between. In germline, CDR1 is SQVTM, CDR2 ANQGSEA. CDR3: CSVKYSGNTGELFF. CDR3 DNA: TGCAGCGTTAAGTACTCTGGGAACACCGGGGAGCTGTTTTTT.

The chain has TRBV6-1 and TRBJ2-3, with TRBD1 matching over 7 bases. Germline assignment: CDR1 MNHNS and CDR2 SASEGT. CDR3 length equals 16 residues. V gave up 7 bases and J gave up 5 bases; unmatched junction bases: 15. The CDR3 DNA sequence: TGTGCCAGCACCCGGTGGGGAACAGGGGAGATAGATACGCAGTATTTT. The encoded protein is CASTRWGTGEIDTQYF.

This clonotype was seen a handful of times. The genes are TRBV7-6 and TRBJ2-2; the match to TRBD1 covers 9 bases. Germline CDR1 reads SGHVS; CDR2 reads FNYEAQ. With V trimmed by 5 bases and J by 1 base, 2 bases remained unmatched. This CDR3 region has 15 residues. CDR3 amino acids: CASSVDRGNTGELFF. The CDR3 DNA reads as TGTGCCAGCAGCGTGGACAGGGGGAACACCGGGGAGCTGTTTTTT.

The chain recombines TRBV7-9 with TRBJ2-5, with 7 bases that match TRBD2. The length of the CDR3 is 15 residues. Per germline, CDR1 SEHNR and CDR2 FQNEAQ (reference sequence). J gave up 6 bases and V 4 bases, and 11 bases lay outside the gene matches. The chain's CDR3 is CASSSRKTSSKTQYF. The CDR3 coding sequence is TGTGCCAGCAGCTCCAGAAAGACTAGCAGCAAGACCCAGTACTTC.

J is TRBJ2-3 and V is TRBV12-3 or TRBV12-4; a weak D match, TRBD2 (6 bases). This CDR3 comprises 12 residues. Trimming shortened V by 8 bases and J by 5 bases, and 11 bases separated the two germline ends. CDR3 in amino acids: CASGEVVDTQYF. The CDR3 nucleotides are TGTGCCAGCGGGGAGGTGGTAGATACGCAGTATTTT.

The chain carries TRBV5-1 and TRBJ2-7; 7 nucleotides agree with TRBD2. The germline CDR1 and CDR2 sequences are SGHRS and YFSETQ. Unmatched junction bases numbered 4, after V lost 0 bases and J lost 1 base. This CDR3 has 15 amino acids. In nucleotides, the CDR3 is TGCGCCAGCAGCTTGGACCCGGGGGGTTCCTACGAGCAGTACTTC. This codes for CASSLDPGGSYEQYF.